Sequencing of this TCR beta chain was carried out in a study of beta chain features in type 1 diabetes (dated by TCRdb to the late 2010s). Study-level background: Mean age, gender distribution, total cell number and subset yield did not differ between patients and healthy donors. Across all samples, fewer than 110,000,000 sorted cells were examined, and cell number per subset correlated strongly with RNA yield. The study compared TCRB repertoires of sorted circulating CD4+ T cell subsets between recently diagnosed type 1 diabetes patients and matched healthy donors. Regulatory and stem cell-like memory subsets were isolated from only 8 patients and roughly eight healthy donors, whereas naive and central memory subsets came from all 28 donors.

Points the paper makes about the study in general: Naive, central memory and regulatory TCRB repertoires appeared more similar among patients than among healthy donors. A moderate but significant shortening of TCRB CDR3 length was observed in type 1 diabetes patients in all four CD4+ subsets. Patients with type 1 diabetes made fewer insertions and deleted more nucleotides at VDJ recombination sites, implying thymic rearrangement abnormalities. Sequencing cDNA rather than genomic DNA could over-represent highly expressing activated cells, although activation and CD3 levels did not differ between groups. Shorter templates might be favored by PCR, yet because patient and control samples were amplified and corrected together, any such skew would affect both groups equally. Only small numbers of individuals were included in the HLA sub-analyses, which left unresolved whether HLA type had any influence on TCRB rearrangement.

About this clone itself: This clone's antigen is unknown. The input lacks base qualities; no much larger clone sits a single base away.

The High Capacity cDNA Reverse Transcription Kit was used to reverse transcribe all of the isolated RNA, meaning that expressed TCRB transcripts were what got sequenced. Deep immunoSEQ sequencing was performed on naive, central memory and regulatory T cell samples, with an average of around 3.4 million total reads per sample. Sorted cells were lysed in RLT buffer and RNA was extracted with DNase-treated RNeasy Micro or Mini kits, depending on cell number. Each cell subset was processed on its own to prevent cross-contamination, while patient and healthy donor samples were processed together. TCRB sequences were amplified from cDNA with the immunoSEQ multiplex PCR, producing 87-bp fragments spanning the CDR3 region. Sequencing of the amplicons was done on the Illumina HiSeq platform. Under the source paper's analysis protocol: Synthetic template baselines were used to correct PCR bias computationally, reads within Hamming distance 2 were collapsed, and singletons that could not be merged were discarded. Reads were aligned against IMGT so that V, D and J genes, CDR3 length and insertions or deletions at six rearrangement sites could be assigned. Clonotype counts were normalized to sorted cell number within each subset before computing true diversity and Gini coefficients with the tcR R package. Repertoire sharing was quantified using the overlap coefficient calculated on TCRB nucleotide sequences. Out-of-frame TCRB sequences from naive cells were analyzed as a proxy for the pre-selection repertoire. TCRdb obtained this table from immuneACCESS and retained in-frame rearrangements with V and J assigned. These tables miss some clones; where compared with another copy, unresolved V genes account for less than half of the shortfall, and the remainder is unexplained. The V and J calls and clone size are taken from that table; D and trimming were inferred from the DNA. The sample table holds 250,000 or so clones, of which more than 11% were seen once. About 0.019% of the sample belongs to the ten largest clones.

Each donor gave one peripheral blood draw, averaging approximately 0.12 L, which was collected into heparinised tubes. A BD FACSAria II and a panel including CD45RO, CCR7, CD25, CD127, CD95 and CD27 were used to sort naive, central memory, regulatory and stem cell-like memory CD4+ T cells. Purity was above 95% for every sorted population. PBMCs were isolated right away by Lymphoprep density gradient centrifugation and were stained directly, without culture. Samples were stained and sorted in pairs, with one healthy donor and one patient per experiment, so that batch effects were minimized. Sequencing was performed on naive CD4+ T cells from blood. The sample's cell subset or site, from its label and the paper: true naive CD4+ T cells. The receptor comes from a man aged 25 to 45 with type 1 diabetes.

DNA sequence: TGTGCCAGCAGCTTGCCAGGGGGCGATCGGAGCACCGGGGAGCTGTTTTTT. It encodes CASSLPGGDRSTGELFF. The rearranged segments are TRBV5-6 and TRBJ2-2; the central 8 bases match TRBD1. The CDR3 runs 17 amino acids, cysteine and phenylalanine included. Just CDR3 DNA is preserved here, 51 bases in frame from base 1. Clipping removes 1 base from V and 4 bases from J, with 9 as the unmatched junction base count. The germline V gene yields SGHDT for CDR1 and YYEEEE for CDR2.